Listed below are T cell receptor beta chains from one sample, sequenced in a study of CD4 T cells in relation to SARS-CoV-2 and coronaviruses. What these receptors recognize is not known. Repertoires were generated with immunoSEQ multiplex PCR, while TCRdb's copy carries only in-frame clones and drops some. This sample carries about 16,000 clones, 75% to 85% of them seen once, and the ten largest clones take 15% to 18%. Material for sequencing was CD4+ T cells from PBMCs, cultured in vitro. The source is a human donor in good health. CDR3s include the opening cysteine and the closing phenylalanine or tryptophan. A D gene is named only where the DNA matches it firmly. The size field is filled for only some rows; it gives once, few, many or a size class.

clone_size j_call v_call cdr3_length d_call cdr3_aa cdr3_nt
- TRBJ2-7 TRBV20-1 11 - CSAVSGKEQYF TGCAGTGCCGTCTCAGGGAAGGAGCAGTACTTC
- TRBJ2-1 TRBV5-8 15 TRBD2 CASSLILAGVNEQFF TGTGCCAGCAGCTTAATACTAGCGGGAGTCAATGAGCAGTTCTTC
- TRBJ1-2 TRBV5-6 15 - CASSLAQGSNYGYTF TGTGCCAGCAGCTTGGCACAGGGATCCAACTATGGCTACACCTTC
- TRBJ1-6 TRBV7-2 15 TRBD1 CASSLRGGDRVPLHF TGTGCCAGCAGCTTAAGGGGGGGGGACAGGGTCCCCCTCCACTTT
large TRBJ1-1 TRBV7-3 13 - CASSPYLNTEAFF TGTGCCAGCAGCCCCTACCTGAACACTGAAGCTTTCTTT
- TRBJ1-1 TRBV19 13 - CASTLTPGTEAFF TGTGCCAGTACCCTAACCCCCGGAACTGAAGCTTTCTTT
few TRBJ1-2 TRBV6-5 13 - CASSSDSNYGYTF TGTGCCAGCAGTTCGGACAGCAACTATGGCTACACCTTC
- TRBJ2-7 TRBV5-1 11 - CASSSDYEQYF TGCGCCAGCAGCAGCGATTACGAGCAGTACTTC
- TRBJ2-7 TRBV27 13 - CASAGDRYYEQYF TGTGCCAGCGCGGGGGACAGGTACTACGAGCAGTACTTC
- TRBJ1-2 TRBV30 15 - CAWSSQALANYGYTF TGTGCCTGGAGTTCCCAGGCCCTAGCTAACTATGGCTACACCTTC
- TRBJ1-1 TRBV3-1/TRBV3-2 14 - CASSQGRRNTEAFF TGTGCCAGCAGCCAAGGACGGAGAAACACTGAAGCTTTCTTT
- TRBJ2-1 TRBV7-4 15 - CASSFLQRRTDEQFF TGTGCCAGCAGCTTTCTTCAGAGAAGGACGGATGAGCAGTTCTTC
- TRBJ2-1 TRBV19 16 - CASKGAGAGSYNEQFF TGTGCCAGTAAGGGTGCCGGCGCGGGAAGCTACAATGAGCAGTTCTTC
- TRBJ2-1 TRBV10-1 16 - CASSGGHAPTLNEQFF TGCGCCAGCAGTGGCGGGCATGCCCCCACCTTAAATGAGCAGTTCTTC
- TRBJ2-7 TRBV6-5 15 TRBD1 CASSYSRQGPYEQYF TGTGCCAGCAGTTACTCGAGACAGGGGCCTTACGAGCAGTACTTC
large TRBJ2-1 TRBV27 14 - CASSLSRAYNEQFF TGTGCCAGCAGTTTATCTAGGGCCTACAATGAGCAGTTCTTC
few TRBJ1-4 TRBV7-9 18 - CASSLSAGIRATNEKLFF TGTGCCAGCAGCTTATCAGCAGGAATCCGGGCAACTAATGAAAAACTGTTTTTT
- TRBJ2-2 TRBV18 15 - CASSPGTGRFGELFF TGTGCCAGCTCCCCCGGGACCGGGAGATTCGGGGAGCTGTTTTTT
- TRBJ2-2 TRBV6-5 15 - CASSYSGGPPGELFF TGTGCCAGCAGTTACTCAGGAGGGCCCCCCGGGGAGCTGTTTTTT
- TRBJ2-5 TRBV3-1/TRBV3-2 23 TRBD2 CASSQARDRRLADRRHQGETQYF TGTGCCAGCAGCCAAGCCAGGGACAGAAGACTAGCGGACCGGAGGCACCAAGGGGAGACCCAGTACTTC
once TRBJ2-7 TRBV5-1 11 - CASSLDYEQYF TGCGCCAGCAGCTTGGATTACGAGCAGTACTTC
few TRBJ2-1 TRBV7-7 15 - CASSLGASSYNEQFF TGTGCCAGCAGCTTAGGAGCGAGCTCCTACAATGAGCAGTTCTTC
- TRBJ2-7 TRBV2 16 - CASRGGWGEAAYEQYF TGTGCCAGCAGGGGGGGTTGGGGCGAGGCGGCCTACGAGCAGTACTTC
- TRBJ1-1 TRBV4-2 16 - CASSPEGPGSGTEAFF TGTGCCAGCAGTCCCGAAGGGCCGGGGTCGGGAACTGAAGCTTTCTTT
- TRBJ2-1 TRBV29-1 14 - CSAMPGGGYNEQFF TGCAGCGCGATGCCTGGAGGGGGGTACAATGAGCAGTTCTTC
- TRBJ1-2 TRBV24-1 15 - CATSDNEQRFYGYTF TGTGCCACCAGTGATAACGAGCAGAGATTCTATGGCTACACCTTC
few TRBJ1-6 TRBV30 14 TRBD1 CAWSVAGGRSPLHF TGTGCCTGGAGTGTGGCAGGGGGAAGATCACCCCTCCACTTT
few TRBJ1-6 TRBV2 17 - CASSPRQLSSYNSPLHF TGTGCCAGCAGCCCCAGGCAGCTGAGCTCCTATAATTCACCCCTCCACTTT
- TRBJ1-1 TRBV10-3 14 TRBD1 CAISPQGLGTEAFF TGTGCCATCAGCCCACAGGGGTTGGGCACTGAAGCTTTCTTT
few TRBJ2-2 TRBV25-1 15 TRBD1 CASSETGVETGELFF TGTGCCAGCAGTGAAACAGGGGTGGAAACCGGGGAGCTGTTTTTT
- TRBJ2-1 TRBV5-1 15 - CASSLTSGFNNEQFF TGCGCCAGCAGCTTGACCTCGGGATTTAACAATGAGCAGTTCTTC
- TRBJ1-1 TRBV7-9 15 - CASRPDSGETTEAFF TGTGCCAGCAGACCAGATTCAGGGGAAACCACTGAAGCTTTCTTT
few TRBJ2-7 TRBV6-1 16 TRBD1 CASSEVGQGARYEQYF TGTGCCAGCAGTGAAGTAGGACAGGGGGCGCGGTACGAGCAGTACTTC
- TRBJ2-3 TRBV7-9 17 TRBD2 CASSPRRASGGTDTQYF TGTGCCAGCAGCCCCAGGAGGGCTAGCGGGGGCACAGATACGCAGTATTTT
- TRBJ2-1 TRBV6-5 11 TRBD2 CASTNGGEQFF TGTGCCAGCACAAACGGGGGGGAGCAGTTCTTC
- TRBJ2-7 TRBV30 14 TRBD1 CAWKGTGNSYEQYF TGTGCCTGGAAGGGGACAGGGAACTCCTACGAGCAGTACTTC
- TRBJ2-1 TRBV18 15 TRBD2 CASSPPAGVKGEQFF TGTGCCAGCTCACCACCGGCGGGGGTTAAGGGTGAGCAGTTCTTC
- TRBJ1-1 TRBV19 13 - CASSIPGGTEAFF TGTGCCAGTAGTATCCCCGGGGGCACTGAAGCTTTCTTT
- TRBJ2-1 TRBV5-1 14 - CASSLDRVGNEQFF TGCGCCAGCAGCTTGGACAGGGTGGGGAATGAGCAGTTCTTC
- TRBJ2-1 TRBV28 14 - CARKKGGRYNEQFF TGTGCCAGAAAAAAGGGGGGCAGGTACAATGAGCAGTTCTTC
few TRBJ1-2 TRBV3-1/TRBV3-2 13 - CASTSGQRRPYTF TGTGCCAGCACCTCGGGGCAGAGGAGGCCCTACACCTTC
- TRBJ1-6 TRBV21-1 13 - CASSSGGFSPLHF TGTGCCAGCAGCTCCGGGGGTTTTTCACCCCTCCACTTT
- TRBJ1-2 TRBV12-3/TRBV12-4 13 - CASSSGTVYGYTF TGTGCCAGCAGTTCCGGGACCGTTTATGGCTACACCTTC